Listed below are T cell receptor beta chains from one sample, sequenced in a study of blood T cell repertoires in COVID-19. Clones were sequenced by immunoSEQ multiplex PCR, and TCRdb holds only the in-frame ones, with some missing. The data contain tens of thousands of clones, around four fifths of them seen just once; the ten biggest clones take up under 35%. The sample was peripheral blood. The receptors were gathered from a human donor in a cohort sampled during active COVID-19. Each CDR3 is given with its conserved first and last residue. A D gene is named only where the DNA matches it firmly. Clone size is shown for a subset of rows, as once, few, many or a class of expanded clone.

V gene	J gene	D gene	clone size	CDR3 protein	CDR3 DNA
TRBV30	TRBJ2-1	NA	few	CASQGLEQFF	TGTGCCTCCCAGGGACTTGAGCAGTTCTTC
TRBV23-1	TRBJ2-5	NA	once	CASSHIGVRKTQYF	TGCGCCAGCAGTCATATCGGGGTCAGGAAGACCCAGTACTTC
TRBV9	TRBJ2-7	NA	NA	CASSVAGSYEQYF	TGTGCCAGCAGCGTAGCTGGGAGTTACGAGCAGTACTTC
TRBV7-9	TRBJ1-5	NA	NA	CASSSGAKGLSNQPQHF	TGTGCCAGCAGCTCAGGGGCCAAGGGGCTTAGCAATCAGCCCCAGCATTTT
TRBV2	TRBJ2-3	NA	few	CASSLLSGTDTQYF	TGTGCCAGCAGCCTTCTCTCAGGCACAGATACGCAGTATTTT
TRBV11-2	TRBJ2-7	NA	NA	CASSLDRGQRPEQYF	TGTGCCAGCAGCTTAGATAGAGGACAAAGACCCGAGCAGTACTTC
TRBV7-8	TRBJ1-4	NA	NA	CASSFGGRGNEKLFF	TGTGCCAGCAGCTTCGGGGGTAGGGGTAATGAAAAACTGTTTTTT
TRBV19	TRBJ1-2	NA	NA	CASSSPFRRQRDYGYTF	TGTGCCAGTAGTTCCCCCTTCAGGAGACAGAGAGACTATGGCTACACCTTC
TRBV5-8	TRBJ2-7	NA	NA	CASSLETGRVYEQYF	TGTGCCAGCAGCTTGGAGACGGGAAGAGTCTACGAGCAGTACTTC
TRBV6-5	TRBJ1-1	NA	NA	CASSQTVNTEAFF	TGTGCCAGCAGCCAGACAGTGAACACTGAAGCTTTCTTT
TRBV12-3/TRBV12-4	TRBJ1-2	TRBD1	once	CASSPGQDHYTF	TGTGCCAGCAGTCCAGGACAGGACCACTACACCTTC
TRBV5-4	TRBJ1-3	NA	NA	CAMGDSTGNTIYF	TGTGCCATGGGGGACTCAACTGGAAACACCATATATTTT
TRBV5-4	TRBJ1-1	NA	NA	CASSSRDLNTEAFF	TGTGCCAGCAGCTCCAGGGATCTGAACACTGAAGCTTTCTTT
TRBV15	TRBJ1-2	TRBD1	few	CATSGGGVFDGYTF	TGTGCCACCAGCGGAGGGGGCGTATTTGATGGCTACACCTTC
TRBV15	TRBJ1-3	NA	NA	CATSRGFSGNTIYF	TGTGCCACCAGCCGGGGGTTCTCTGGAAACACCATATATTTT
TRBV4-2	TRBJ1-5	TRBD1	NA	CASSQDRDSYQPQHF	TGTGCCAGCAGCCAAGATAGGGACAGCTATCAGCCCCAGCATTTT
TRBV24-1	TRBJ2-2	NA	NA	CATNAFGGRGYTGELFF	TGTGCCACCAACGCTTTTGGAGGTCGAGGGTACACCGGGGAGCTGTTTTTT
TRBV3-1/TRBV3-2	TRBJ1-4	NA	NA	CASSQVGELFF	TGTGCCAGCAGCCAAGTAGGGGAACTGTTTTTT
TRBV5-1	TRBJ2-7	TRBD1	NA	CASRTGTGGLGEQYF	TGCGCCAGCAGGACCGGGACAGGGGGTCTGGGGGAGCAGTACTTC
TRBV10-3	TRBJ2-3	TRBD2	NA	CAISEPLTSGRTDTQYF	TGTGCCATCAGTGAGCCTCTGACTAGCGGCCGCACAGATACGCAGTATTTT
TRBV6-5	TRBJ1-1	NA	NA	CASSYSRTVMNTEAFF	TGTGCCAGCAGTTACTCGAGGACAGTCATGAACACTGAAGCTTTCTTT
TRBV4-1	TRBJ2-5	NA	NA	CASSQDPGGRETQYF	TGCGCCAGCAGCCAAGATCCAGGGGGGCGAGAGACCCAGTACTTC
TRBV11-2	TRBJ2-3	TRBD1	NA	CASSWGQAPSTDTQYF	TGTGCCAGCAGCTGGGGACAGGCGCCTAGCACAGATACGCAGTATTTT
TRBV7-6	TRBJ2-1	TRBD2	NA	CASSLHGRGGFSNEQFF	TGTGCCAGCAGCTTACATGGGCGGGGGGGCTTTAGTAATGAGCAGTTCTTC
TRBV5-1	TRBJ1-2	NA	NA	CASSPPTQLWLKTF	TGCGCCAGCAGCCCCCCGACTCAACTATGGCTAAAGACCTTC
TRBV6-1	TRBJ1-2	NA	NA	CASSEAGAGNYGYTF	TGTGCCAGCAGTGAAGCAGGGGCAGGGAACTATGGCTACACCTTC
TRBV9	TRBJ2-1	TRBD1	once	CASSVQQGAYNEQFF	TGTGCCAGCAGCGTCCAACAGGGGGCGTATAATGAGCAGTTCTTC
TRBV15	TRBJ2-7	NA	NA	CATSRDRVAATYEQYF	TGTGCCACCAGCAGAGATAGAGTGGCGGCCACCTACGAGCAGTACTTC
TRBV15	TRBJ2-3	TRBD2	NA	CATSIRLAGIGVADTQYF	TGTGCCACCAGCATCAGACTAGCGGGGATCGGCGTGGCAGATACGCAGTATTTT
TRBV4-2	TRBJ1-2	NA	few	CASSQDLLLRRGYTF	TGTGCCAGCAGCCAAGACCTCCTTTTACGCCGGGGCTACACCTTC
TRBV10-2	TRBJ2-7	NA	NA	CASSAEGVTHEQYF	TGCGCCAGCAGTGCAGAGGGGGTCACCCACGAGCAGTACTTC
TRBV20-1	TRBJ2-7	NA	NA	CSASPRRGGYEQYF	TGCAGTGCTAGTCCCCGTAGGGGCGGCTACGAGCAGTACTTC
TRBV9	TRBJ1-2	TRBD1	NA	CADETGLGSHGYTF	TGTGCCGACGAGACAGGGCTTGGTTCCCATGGCTACACCTTC
TRBV18	TRBJ1-4	NA	NA	CASSLMGWRLFF	TGTGCCAGCTCCCTTATGGGCTGGAGGCTGTTTTTT
TRBV28	TRBJ2-2	TRBD2	NA	CASSSGLASTGELFF	TGTGCCAGCAGTTCCGGACTAGCTTCAACCGGGGAGCTGTTTTTT
TRBV18	TRBJ2-7	TRBD1	NA	CASSADRVGPTFYEQYF	TGTGCCAGCTCAGCTGACAGGGTTGGCCCTACTTTCTACGAGCAGTACTTC
TRBV7-3	TRBJ2-7	TRBD1	NA	CASSSGTGVYEQYF	TGTGCCAGCAGCTCCGGGACAGGGGTCTACGAGCAGTACTTC
TRBV4-1	TRBJ1-2	TRBD1	NA	CASSHPTGGDYGYTF	TGCGCCAGCAGCCACCCGACAGGGGGCGACTATGGCTACACCTTC
TRBV24-1	TRBJ2-1	TRBD1	NA	CATSGGSRTGVNEQFF	TGTGCCACCAGTGGAGGGTCTCGGACAGGGGTCAATGAGCAGTTCTTC
TRBV19	TRBJ1-1	TRBD1	NA	CASSETGGRDTEAFF	TGTGCCAGTAGTGAGACAGGGGGCCGAGACACTGAAGCTTTCTTT
TRBV6-1	TRBJ1-5	NA	NA	CASSDRGNSNQPQHF	TGTGCCAGCAGTGACCGGGGGAATAGCAATCAGCCCCAGCATTTT
TRBV30	TRBJ1-1	TRBD1	NA	CAWKERWTGKKSTEAFF	TGTGCCTGGAAAGAACGGTGGACAGGTAAAAAGAGCACTGAAGCTTTCTTT
TRBV18	TRBJ2-1	NA	NA	CASSRTTGREQFF	TGTGCCAGCTCACGTACTACAGGGCGTGAGCAGTTCTTC
TRBV2	TRBJ1-1	TRBD1	NA	CASSDQGANEAFF	TGTGCCAGCAGTGATCAGGGGGCAAATGAAGCTTTCTTT
TRBV29-1	TRBJ2-2	TRBD2	NA	CSVGGATGELFF	TGCAGCGTCGGGGGGGCGACCGGGGAGCTGTTTTTT
TRBV5-1	TRBJ1-1	TRBD1	NA	CASSLQTGDGEAFF	TGCGCCAGCAGCCTCCAAACAGGGGACGGTGAAGCTTTCTTT
TRBV19	TRBJ1-2	TRBD1	NA	CASSISRQGYGYTF	TGTGCCAGTAGTATATCCCGACAGGGCTATGGCTACACCTTC
TRBV5-1	TRBJ2-1	TRBD2	NA	CASSSFGGTYNEQFF	TGCGCCAGCAGTTCTTTCGGGGGGACCTACAATGAGCAGTTCTTC
TRBV5-1	TRBJ2-3	NA	NA	CASSFQGPDTQYF	TGCGCCAGCAGCTTTCAGGGGCCAGATACGCAGTATTTT
TRBV18	TRBJ2-7	TRBD2	NA	CASSTGTSGVWLEQYF	TGTGCCAGCTCAACCGGGACTAGCGGGGTGTGGCTCGAGCAGTACTTC
TRBV7-9	TRBJ2-7	TRBD2	NA	CASSLVRGREGYEQYF	TGTGCCAGCAGCTTAGTAAGGGGCAGGGAGGGATACGAGCAGTACTTC